This section outlines one TCR beta chain sequence together with its context. Its specificity is not known. The germline V and J ends were trimmed by 6 bases and 1 base, with 10 bases remaining between them. Germline V gene lookup returns CDR1 SGHNT and CDR2 YYREEE (reference sequence). This CDR3 contains 14 residues. Both 60 Vbeta primers and 13 Jbeta primers went into the PCR. Libraries were prepared by immunoSEQ multiplex PCR; TCRdb keeps only in-frame clonotypes and omits some of them. Of about 150,000 clones in the sample, around 84% are singletons; the top ten hold 1%. This entry belongs to a study of cytomegalovirus exposure and HLA in healthy donors. Study in general: A prior analysis found roughly 100 million unique TCR beta sequences from 150 million to 200 million T cells. Around 78 million unique TCR sequences came from HLA-typed donors in an early release. Study-level points and caveats: Excluded were some V segments that proved indistinguishable, including TRBV6-2 and TRBV6-3. Most CMV-associated TCR beta chains appeared HLA-restricted in a later analysis.

The chain joins TRBV5-4 to TRBJ2-2, with TRBD1 as a possible D gene (5 bases). The sequence was collected from a boy under 10 years old in good health and CMV-seronegative. Sequenced: PBMCs. CDR3 coding DNA: TGTGCCAGCAACCACGGACAGAACACCGGGGAGCTGTTTTTT. Translating gives CASNHGQNTGELFF.